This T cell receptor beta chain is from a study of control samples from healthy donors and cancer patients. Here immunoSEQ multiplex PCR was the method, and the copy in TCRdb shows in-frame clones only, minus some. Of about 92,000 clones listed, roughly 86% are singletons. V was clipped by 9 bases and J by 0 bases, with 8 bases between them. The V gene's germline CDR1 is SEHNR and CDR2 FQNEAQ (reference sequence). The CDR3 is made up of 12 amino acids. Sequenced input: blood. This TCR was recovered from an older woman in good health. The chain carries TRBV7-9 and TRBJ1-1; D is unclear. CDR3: CASTTMNTEAFF. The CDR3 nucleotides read TGTGCCAGTACCACTATGAACACTGAAGCTTTCTTT. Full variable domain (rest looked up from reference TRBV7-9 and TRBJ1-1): DTGVSQNPRHKITKRGQNVTFRCDPISEHNRLYWYRQTLGQGPEFLTYFQNEAQLEKSRLLSDRFSAERPKGSFSTLEIQRTEQGDSAMYLCASTTMNTEAFFGQGTRLTVV.